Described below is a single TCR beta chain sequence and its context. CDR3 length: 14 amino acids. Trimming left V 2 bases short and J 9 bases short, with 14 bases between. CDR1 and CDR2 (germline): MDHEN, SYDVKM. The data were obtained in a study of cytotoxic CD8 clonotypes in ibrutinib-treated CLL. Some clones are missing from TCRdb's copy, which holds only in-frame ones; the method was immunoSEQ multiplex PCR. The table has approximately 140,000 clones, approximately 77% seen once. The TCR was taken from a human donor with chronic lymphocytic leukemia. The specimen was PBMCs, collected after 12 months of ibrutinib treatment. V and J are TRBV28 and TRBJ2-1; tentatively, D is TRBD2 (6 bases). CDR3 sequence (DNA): TGTGCCAGCAGTTTAACCGGGGAGGATGGTGAGCAGTTCTTC. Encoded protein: CASSLTGEDGEQFF.